The rows below give T cell receptor beta chains drawn from one sample of a study of response to subunit inactivated influenza vaccine. TCRdb processed the RT-PCR reads anew with MiXCR; each CDR3 protein has one entry. The data hold about 500,000 distinct CDR3 sequences, with approximately 17% observed a single time. The sequences come from CD4+ T cells sorted from PBMCs, collected roughly 24 months after vaccination. All receptors derive from a man between 50 and 75 years old who received an inactivated influenza vaccine. The CDR3 runs from the conserved cysteine through the conserved F or W. D genes are given only for firm matches. Expanded clones are given a class, and other clones once, few, many or no size at all.

d_gene	abundance	j_gene	v_gene	CDR3aa	CDR3nt
.	.	TRBJ1-2	TRBV12-3/TRBV12-4	CASSLQGFRGYTF	TGTGCCAGCAGTTTACAGGGTTTTAGGGGCTACACCTTC
TRBD2	many	TRBJ2-1	TRBV4-3	CASSQASGGYNEQFF	TGCGCCAGCAGCCAAGCTAGCGGGGGGTACAATGAGCAGTTCTTC
.	.	TRBJ1-4	TRBV7-9	CASSQDHLVLFF	TGTGCCAGCAGCCAGGACCATTTAGTCCTGTTTTTT
.	few	TRBJ1-1	TRBV7-2	CASSASILRNTEAFF	TGTGCCAGCAGCGCCTCGATTCTCAGGAACACTGAAGCTTTCTTT
.	.	TRBJ1-4	TRBV5-5	CASSFSGPWANEKLFF	TGTGCCAGCAGCTTTTCGGGTCCTTGGGCTAATGAAAAACTGTTTTTT
.	few	TRBJ2-1	TRBV6-1	CASRIGLIGYNEQFF	TGTGCCAGCAGGATAGGACTGATCGGGTACAATGAGCAGTTCTTC
.	.	TRBJ1-1	TRBV14	CASSHRLGGTEAFF	TGTGCCAGCAGCCATCGATTGGGGGGCACTGAAGCTTTCTTT
.	few	TRBJ1-5	TRBV28	CASSSPPGDQPQHF	TGTGCCAGCAGTTCGCCCCCTGGTGATCAGCCCCAGCATTTT
.	few	TRBJ2-7	TRBV7-8	CASSLAGDFYEQYF	TGTGCCAGCAGCTTAGCAGGAGACTTCTACGAGCAGTACTTC
.	few	TRBJ1-2	TRBV28	CASTLAGNYGYTF	TGTGCCAGCACTCTGGCGGGAAACTATGGCTACACCTTC
.	.	TRBJ2-5	TRBV4-3	CASSQSSEETQYF	TGCGCCAGCAGCCAATCTAGCGAAGAGACCCAGTACTTC
TRBD2	.	TRBJ2-3	TRBV9	CASSKRTSGTDTQYF	TGTGCCAGCAGCAAGCGGACTAGCGGCACAGATACGCAGTATTTT
.	many	TRBJ2-1	TRBV5-1	CASSPSQAYNEQFF	TGCGCCAGCAGCCCTAGTCAGGCCTACAATGAGCAGTTCTTC
.	.	TRBJ2-7	TRBV20-1	CSASREYGEQYF	TGCAGTGCTAGTCGAGAGTATGGCGAGCAGTACTTC
.	few	TRBJ2-4	TRBV10-2	CASTTAGTSKNIQYF	TGCGCCAGCACTACTGCCGGGACTTCCAAAAACATTCAGTACTTC
.	few	TRBJ2-5	TRBV5-1	CASSTGNQETQYF	TGCGCCAGCAGCACGGGAAACCAAGAGACCCAGTACTTC
TRBD1	few	TRBJ1-2	TRBV27	CASSYNPGQGHPNYGYTF	TGTGCCAGCAGTTACAATCCGGGACAGGGGCACCCTAACTATGGCTACACCTTC
TRBD2	few	TRBJ2-1	TRBV9	CASSGRGLAGTNEQFF	TGTGCCAGCAGCGGTCGAGGACTAGCGGGCACCAATGAGCAGTTCTTC
TRBD1	.	TRBJ1-3	TRBV10-3	CAISRADRLSGNTIYF	TGTGCCATCAGTAGGGCGGACAGGCTCTCTGGAAACACCATATATTTT
TRBD1	many	TRBJ2-5	TRBV7-3	CASSLEGQGKRTQYF	TGTGCCAGCAGCTTAGAGGGACAGGGGAAGAGAACCCAGTACTTC
.	.	TRBJ2-7	TRBV29-1	CSVVGVGEQYF	TGCAGCGTTGTTGGGGTGGGGGAGCAGTACTTC
TRBD1	.	TRBJ1-2	TRBV4-3	CASSQDGFRGAYGYTF	TGCGCCAGCAGCCAAGATGGGTTCAGGGGGGCGTATGGCTACACCTTC
.	.	TRBJ2-1	TRBV29-1	CSVEVNTGISEQFF	TGCAGCGTTGAAGTAAATACGGGGATCAGCGAGCAGTTCTTC
TRBD2	.	TRBJ2-2	TRBV20-1	CSARDRAGGKEELFF	TGCAGTGCTAGAGATAGGGCGGGAGGGAAGGAGGAGCTGTTTTTT
.	.	TRBJ2-3	TRBV7-3	CASSLRDGRDTQYF	TGTGCCAGCAGCTTAAGGGACGGACGAGATACGCAGTATTTT
.	.	TRBJ1-1	TRBV21-1	CASSRHGATMNTEAFF	TGTGCCAGCAGCAGGCATGGGGCAACGATGAACACTGAAGCTTTCTTT
TRBD2	.	TRBJ2-3	TRBV28	CASSLRLAGERKDTQYF	TGTGCCAGCAGTTTAAGACTAGCGGGAGAGAGGAAGGATACGCAGTATTTT
TRBD1	.	TRBJ1-5	TRBV9	CASSAGTGGGQPQHF	TGTGCCAGCAGCGCCGGGACAGGGGGTGGACAGCCCCAGCATTTT
TRBD1	many	TRBJ1-6	TRBV5-6	CASSFRTGRISPLHF	TGTGCCAGCAGCTTTCGGACAGGCAGGATTTCACCCCTCCACTTT
TRBD1	few	TRBJ2-1	TRBV12-3/TRBV12-4	CASGTGGNNEQFF	TGTGCCAGTGGGACAGGGGGAAACAATGAGCAGTTCTTC
.	.	TRBJ1-5	TRBV24-1	CATSDWRVGQPQHF	TGTGCCACCAGTGATTGGCGGGTTGGTCAGCCCCAGCATTTT
TRBD2	few	TRBJ2-7	TRBV4-1	CASSQTSGRVFDEQYF	TGCGCCAGCAGCCAGACTAGCGGGAGAGTCTTTGACGAGCAGTACTTC
.	few	TRBJ2-2	TRBV7-2	CASSPLRRENTGELFF	TGTGCCAGCAGCCCCCTCCGGAGGGAGAACACCGGGGAGCTGTTTTTT
.	.	TRBJ1-1	TRBV5-1	CASSLWDSNTEAFF	TGCGCCAGCAGCTTGTGGGATTCGAACACTGAAGCTTTCTTT
TRBD2	many	TRBJ2-7	TRBV20-1	CSADFSGRSYEQYF	TGCAGTGCTGACTTCAGCGGGAGGTCCTACGAGCAGTACTTC
.	.	TRBJ2-5	TRBV7-8	CASSLIPFRTVQETQYF	TGTGCCAGCAGCTTAATTCCATTCCGGACAGTCCAAGAGACCCAGTACTTC
.	once	TRBJ2-7	TRBV6-1	CASRRGGLGWSSYEQYF	TGTGCCAGCAGGAGGGGGGGCCTAGGGTGGAGCTCCTACGAGCAGTACTTC
.	.	TRBJ2-3	TRBV20-1	CSATTRDTQSTDTQYF	TGCAGTGCAACCACCCGGGACACCCAAAGCACAGATACGCAGTATTTT
TRBD2	.	TRBJ2-2	TRBV12-3/TRBV12-4	CASSDSSGVSGGELFF	TGTGCCAGCAGTGATTCTAGCGGGGTCTCGGGCGGGGAGCTGTTTTTT
TRBD2	many	TRBJ2-1	TRBV11-2	CASSLTPGRANEQFF	TGTGCCAGCAGCTTAACGCCCGGGAGGGCCAATGAGCAGTTCTTC
.	.	TRBJ2-7	TRBV21-1	CAIPTSRLGASEQYF	TGTGCCATACCTACCTCGAGGCTCGGGGCAAGCGAGCAGTACTTC